These 29 T cell receptor beta chains share one sample of origin, sequenced in a study of OX40 agonist ivuxolimab in advanced cancers. Using immunoSEQ multiplex PCR, the repertoire was profiled, and TCRdb retains in-frame clones only, with some absent. In the table there are over 45,000 clones, around 84% of which are singletons. This specimen was CD4+ or CD8+ T cells sorted from blood, taken in a trial of the OX40 agonist ivuxolimab. These receptors were taken from an adult with an advanced solid tumor such as melanoma, head and neck, liver or kidney cancer.

The genes are TRBV10-1 and TRBJ2-5; D is unclear. Trimming took off 2 bases at V and 4 bases at J, with 5 bases between the two ends. CDR3 length equals 12 residues. Per germline, CDR1 WNHNN and CDR2 SYGVQD (reference sequence). DNA of the CDR3: TGCGCCAGCAGTGAGGACGGAGAGACCCAGTACTTC. Translating it yields CASSEDGETQYF.

This chain uses TRBV5-1 with TRBJ2-6; 7 nucleotides align to TRBD1. Germline V CDR1 and CDR2: SGHRS, YFSETQ. Trimming removed 2 bases from V and 0 bases from J; junction bases left unmatched: 5. This CDR3 comprises 17 residues. The CDR3 region has the DNA TGCGCCAGCAGCTTACAGGGGCCGAGCTCTGGGGCCAACGTCCTGACTTTC. Residues: CASSLQGPSSGANVLTF.

The chain has TRBV27 and TRBJ1-5; D ambiguous. The CDR3 is 15 residues long. The germline CDR1 and CDR2 sequences are MNHEY and SMNVEV (reference sequence). Trimming shortened V by 2 bases and J by 2 bases, and 10 bases separated the two germline ends. The CDR3 DNA reads as TGTGCCAGCAGTTTAGGAGGGTTGGGCAATCAGCCCCAGCATTTT. Protein: CASSLGGLGNQPQHF.

The chain uses TRBV2 and TRBJ2-7; TRBD1 agrees at 7 bases. Germline CDR1 reads SNHLY; CDR2 reads FYNNEI. The CDR3 consists of 15 residues. The V segment lost 1 base and the J segment 4 bases; nucleotides outside the gene matches: 7. CDR3 nucleotides: TGTGCCAGCAGTGAAGAGGTCAGGGGGATGTACGAGCAGTACTTC. Translated: CASSEEVRGMYEQYF.

The chain joins TRBV28 to TRBJ2-7, with 7 bases that match TRBD2. Germline CDR1 MDHEN, CDR2 SYDVKM. The trim removed 8 bases at V and 4 bases at J, leaving 11 bases unmatched. The CDR3 has 14 residues. The CDR3 DNA is TGTGCCAGCCTAGGACTAGGGAGGATTTACGAGCAGTACTTC. Translated, it gives CASLGLGRIYEQYF.

The V call is TRBV6-1, the J call TRBJ2-7; possible D gene TRBD1, 6 bases. The V end was cut by 6 bases, the J end by 6 bases, with 15 bases between. In germline, CDR1 is MNHNS, CDR2 SASEGT. The CDR3 has 13 amino acids. The CDR3 region is CASSPNRASEQYF. CDR3 in DNA: TGTGCCAGCAGCCCGAACAGGGCGAGCGAGCAGTACTTC.

The CDR3 protein is CASTIRRGTQYF. In DNA, the CDR3 is TGTGCCAGCACCATACGTCGGGGGACCCAGTACTTC. The chain joins TRBV7-9 to TRBJ2-5; D is perhaps TRBD2 (5 bases). This CDR3 has 12 amino acids. CDR1 and CDR2 (germline): SEHNR, FQNEAQ (reference sequence). With 7 bases removed from V and 7 bases from J, the gap between germline ends came to 13 bases. Full variable domain (rest looked up from reference TRBV7-9 and TRBJ2-5): DTGVSQNPRHKITKRGQNVTFRCDPISEHNRLYWYRQTLGQGPEFLTYFQNEAQLEKSRLLSDRFSAERPKGSFSTLEIQRTEQGDSAMYLCASTIRRGTQYFGPGTRLLVL.

This chain links TRBV6-1 with TRBJ2-3, with a tentative D call TRBD2 (6 bases). V lost 4 bases and J 2 bases, leaving 16 bases between the germline ends. The CDR3 spans 16 residues. The germline gives CDR1 MNHNS, CDR2 SASEGT. CDR3 region: CASSGRGTSFTDTQYF. CDR3 in DNA: TGTGCCAGCAGTGGACGGGGGACGAGCTTCACAGATACGCAGTATTTT.

This rearrangement joins TRBV27 to TRBJ2-7; unclear D gene. This CDR3 is 14 amino acids long. The V end lost 8 bases, the J end lost 2 bases, and 16 bases lay between the germline ends. Germline lookup yields CDR1 MNHEY and CDR2 SMNVEV (reference sequence). The DNA of the CDR3 is TGTGCCAGCCTTTCCCTCTCTACCCCCTACGAGCAGTACTTC. Translating it yields CASLSLSTPYEQYF.

The chain uses TRBV5-1 and TRBJ2-3; either TRBD1 or TRBD2 may supply D (5 bases each). CDR3 length: 14 amino acids. The germline CDR1 and CDR2 sequences are SGHRS and YFSETQ. Between the trimmed V and J ends, which lost 4 bases and 8 bases, there was a span of 17 bases. The chain's CDR3 is CASSPGRPGGTQYF. For the CDR3, the DNA is TGCGCCAGCAGCCCGGGACGGCCTGGGGGTACGCAGTATTTT.

The chain employs TRBV19 and TRBJ1-5; the D gene is possibly TRBD1 (5 bases). The length of the CDR3 is 16 residues. Germline V gene data show CDR1 as LNHDA and CDR2 as SQIVND (reference sequence). The ends were cut back, 3 bases at V and 7 bases at J, with 19 bases in the middle. This chain's CDR3 is CASSIVRGARKQPQHF. Here the CDR3 DNA reads TGTGCCAGTAGTATCGTTCGAGGGGCACGAAAACAGCCCCAGCATTTT.

V is TRBV25-1 and J is TRBJ2-1; TRBD2 aligns across 10 bases. Germline CDR1 and CDR2: MGHDK and SYGVNS. With 6 bases clipped from V and 5 bases from J, the junction kept 4 bases outside the gene matches. The CDR3 totals 14 residues. In DNA, the CDR3 is TGTGCCAGCAGAAGCGGGGGGGCTCACAATGAGCAGTTCTTC. Translated: CASRSGGAHNEQFF.

This chain connects TRBV7-9 to TRBJ2-7; the D call may be TRBD1 or TRBD2 (5 bases each). CDR1 and CDR2 (germline): SEHNR, FQNEAQ (reference sequence). The V and J ends lost 5 bases and 4 bases respectively, with 15 bases between them. The CDR3 loop spans 14 amino acids. The CDR3 reads CASSLRDPSYEQYF. DNA for the CDR3: TGTGCCAGCAGCCTCCGGGACCCGAGTTACGAGCAGTACTTC.

The chain recombines TRBV15 with TRBJ1-1, with D unclear. Germline CDR1 reads LNHNV; CDR2 reads YYDKDF (reference sequence). V lost 2 bases and J lost 4, with 11 bases in between. This CDR3 is built from 14 residues. CDR3 loop: CATSRQSWATEAFF. DNA for the CDR3: TGTGCCACCAGCAGACAATCTTGGGCCACTGAAGCTTTCTTT.

The gene calls are TRBV5-4 and TRBJ2-7; TRBD2 is a possible D gene (7 bases). Per germline, CDR1 SGHNT and CDR2 YYREEE (reference sequence). V was clipped by 4 bases and J by 2 bases, with 13 bases between them. CDR3 length equals 14 residues. CDR3 DNA: TGTGCCAGCAGCCAGGGGCGGGGGACCTACGAGCAGTACTTC. It yields the protein CASSQGRGTYEQYF.

The V and J genes are TRBV7-9 and TRBJ1-6; TRBD1 matches at 8 bases. Germline lookup yields CDR1 SEHNR and CDR2 FQNEAQ (reference sequence). Trimming cost V 1 base and J 6 bases; bases outside gene matches: 2. The CDR3 is 15 residues long. The CDR3 nucleotides read TGTGCCAGCAGCTTAGTGACAGGGGTTAATTCACCCCTCCACTTT. Protein product: CASSLVTGVNSPLHF.

V and J are TRBV18 and TRBJ2-1; TRBD1 aligns across 7 bases. This CDR3 contains 14 residues. The J segment lost 5 bases and the V segment lost 3 bases, leaving 4 bases of the junction unmatched. Germline assignment: CDR1 KGHSH and CDR2 LQKENI. This chain's CDR3 is CASSPTGVHNEQFF. For the CDR3, the DNA is TGTGCCAGCTCACCTACAGGGGTCCACAATGAGCAGTTCTTC.

The genes are TRBV7-2 and TRBJ1-1; TRBD1 might be the D (6 bases). The CDR3 is 12 amino acids. Germline V gives CDR1 SGHTA, CDR2 FQGNSA. V shed 5 bases and J shed 10 bases, with 14 bases lying between them. CDR3 coding DNA: TGTGCCAGCAGCCCCCAGGGGCTCTTAGCTTTCTTT. Protein sequence: CASSPQGLLAFF.

This clone was seen a single time. The genes are TRBV2 and TRBJ1-5, with D unclear. V dropped 4 bases and J dropped 2 bases, with 6 bases sitting between them. Per germline, CDR1 SNHLY and CDR2 FYNNEI. The CDR3 has 13 amino acids. CDR3 sequence reads: CASSAFGNQPQHF. CDR3 DNA: TGTGCCAGCAGTGCCTTCGGCAATCAGCCCCAGCATTTT.

CDR3 DNA: TGTGCTAGTGGGTCGGGTGGTCCCGGGGAGCTGTTTTTT. It translates to CASGSGGPGELFF. The chain uses TRBV12-5 and TRBJ2-2, with D unresolved. The germline V gene encodes CDR1 LGHNT and CDR2 FRNRAP. With 6 bases removed from V and 6 bases from J, the gap between germline ends came to 11 bases. The CDR3 contains 13 residues. Combining the CDR3 with reference TRBV12-5 and TRBJ2-2 gives the whole variable domain DARVTQTPRHKVTEMGQEVTMRCQPILGHNTVFWYRQTMMQGLELLAYFRNRAPLDDSGMPKDRFSAEMPDATLATLKIQPSEPRDSAVYFCASGSGGPGELFFGEGSRLTVL.

This sequence joins TRBV15 and TRBJ2-5, with a weak D call TRBD2 (7 bases). V was trimmed by 4 bases and J by 5 bases, leaving 17 bases between them. The CDR3 length is 15 residues. In germline, CDR1 is LNHNV, CDR2 YYDKDF (reference sequence). DNA for the CDR3: TGTGCCACCAGCACTGGGAGGGGGGAAAGTGAGACCCAGTACTTC. Protein: CATSTGRGESETQYF.

On this clone: A clone one base away is much larger, so this may be a read error. This likely comes from a read error, as the CDR3 has no conserved phenylalanine or tryptophan at its end. The J gene is TRBJ1-2, the V gene TRBV29-1; D might be TRBD1 (5 bases). Germline V gives CDR1 SQVTM, CDR2 ANQGSEA. V was shortened by 0 bases and J by 7 bases, with 9 bases between the two germline ends. The CDR3 contains 12 residues. The CDR3 DNA follows: TGCAGCGTTGAAGAAGGGACCGTTGGCTACACCCTC. Amino acids: CSVEEGTVGYTL.

The V and J genes are TRBV16 and TRBJ2-3, with 10 bases matching TRBD1. Unmatched junction bases numbered 13, after V lost 5 bases and J lost 2 bases. Germline lookup yields CDR1 KGHSY and CDR2 FQNENV. CDR3 length: 18 amino acids. The CDR3 sequence is CASSRPGQGLLYTDTQYF. Written as DNA, the CDR3 is TGTGCCAGCAGCAGACCGGGACAGGGGCTTCTATACACAGATACGCAGTATTTT.

The V and J genes are TRBV11-2 and TRBJ2-4; no firm D call. The germline CDR1 and CDR2 sequences are SGHAT and FQNNGV. V lost 5 bases and J 7 bases, leaving 15 bases between the germline ends. This CDR3 has 14 amino acids. The CDR3 region is CASSRLKGSNIQYF. The CDR3 DNA is TGTGCCAGCAGCAGACTTAAGGGCTCCAACATTCAGTACTTC.

This clone appeared once. The chain is built from TRBV5-5 and TRBJ1-2; D gene unclear. The CDR3 loop spans 15 amino acids. The V and J ends lost 5 bases and 4 bases respectively, with 18 bases between them. Germline V gives CDR1 SGHKS, CDR2 YYEKEE (reference sequence). This CDR3 reads CASSFHHGIIYGYTF. The CDR3 region has the DNA TGTGCCAGCAGTTTTCATCATGGTATTATCTATGGCTACACCTTC.

The V and J genes are TRBV27 and TRBJ1-1; 7 bases fit TRBD1. CDR1 and CDR2 from the germline V gene are MNHEY and SMNVEV (reference sequence). This CDR3 is built from 14 residues. V lost 6 bases and J lost 3; bases outside the gene matches: 7. The CDR3 loop is CASRPNRGDTEAFF. CDR3 DNA sequence: TGTGCCAGCAGGCCTAACAGGGGAGACACTGAAGCTTTCTTT.

The chain uses TRBV6-5 and TRBJ1-6; D gene ambiguous. Germline CDR1 MNHEY, CDR2 SVGAGI. This CDR3 contains 13 residues. V was trimmed by 4 bases and J by 14 bases, leaving 15 bases between them. This CDR3 reads CASSLTVGSALHF. The CDR3, as DNA: TGTGCCAGCAGTTTGACGGTGGGGTCCGCCCTCCACTTT.

V gene TRBV19 combines with J gene TRBJ1-5; 8 positions agree with TRBD1. J gave up 6 bases and V 10 bases, and 8 bases lay outside the gene matches. The CDR3 length is 13 residues. Germline V gene sequence: CDR1 LNHDA, CDR2 SQIVND (reference sequence). The CDR3 loop is CATKGQGSQPQHF. CDR3 bases: TGTGCCACGAAAGGACAGGGTAGTCAGCCCCAGCATTTT.

A note on this clone: The same CDR3 can be traced to other DNA sequences in this sample. The chain combines TRBV5-1 with TRBJ1-1; D is uncertain. Trimming cost V 0 bases and J 2 bases, with 5 bases left between them. Germline V CDR1 and CDR2: SGHRS, YFSETQ. The CDR3 is 13 residues long. The CDR3 region has the DNA TGCGCCAGCAGCTTGGTGTCTAACACTGAAGCTTTCTTT. Translation gives CASSLVSNTEAFF.